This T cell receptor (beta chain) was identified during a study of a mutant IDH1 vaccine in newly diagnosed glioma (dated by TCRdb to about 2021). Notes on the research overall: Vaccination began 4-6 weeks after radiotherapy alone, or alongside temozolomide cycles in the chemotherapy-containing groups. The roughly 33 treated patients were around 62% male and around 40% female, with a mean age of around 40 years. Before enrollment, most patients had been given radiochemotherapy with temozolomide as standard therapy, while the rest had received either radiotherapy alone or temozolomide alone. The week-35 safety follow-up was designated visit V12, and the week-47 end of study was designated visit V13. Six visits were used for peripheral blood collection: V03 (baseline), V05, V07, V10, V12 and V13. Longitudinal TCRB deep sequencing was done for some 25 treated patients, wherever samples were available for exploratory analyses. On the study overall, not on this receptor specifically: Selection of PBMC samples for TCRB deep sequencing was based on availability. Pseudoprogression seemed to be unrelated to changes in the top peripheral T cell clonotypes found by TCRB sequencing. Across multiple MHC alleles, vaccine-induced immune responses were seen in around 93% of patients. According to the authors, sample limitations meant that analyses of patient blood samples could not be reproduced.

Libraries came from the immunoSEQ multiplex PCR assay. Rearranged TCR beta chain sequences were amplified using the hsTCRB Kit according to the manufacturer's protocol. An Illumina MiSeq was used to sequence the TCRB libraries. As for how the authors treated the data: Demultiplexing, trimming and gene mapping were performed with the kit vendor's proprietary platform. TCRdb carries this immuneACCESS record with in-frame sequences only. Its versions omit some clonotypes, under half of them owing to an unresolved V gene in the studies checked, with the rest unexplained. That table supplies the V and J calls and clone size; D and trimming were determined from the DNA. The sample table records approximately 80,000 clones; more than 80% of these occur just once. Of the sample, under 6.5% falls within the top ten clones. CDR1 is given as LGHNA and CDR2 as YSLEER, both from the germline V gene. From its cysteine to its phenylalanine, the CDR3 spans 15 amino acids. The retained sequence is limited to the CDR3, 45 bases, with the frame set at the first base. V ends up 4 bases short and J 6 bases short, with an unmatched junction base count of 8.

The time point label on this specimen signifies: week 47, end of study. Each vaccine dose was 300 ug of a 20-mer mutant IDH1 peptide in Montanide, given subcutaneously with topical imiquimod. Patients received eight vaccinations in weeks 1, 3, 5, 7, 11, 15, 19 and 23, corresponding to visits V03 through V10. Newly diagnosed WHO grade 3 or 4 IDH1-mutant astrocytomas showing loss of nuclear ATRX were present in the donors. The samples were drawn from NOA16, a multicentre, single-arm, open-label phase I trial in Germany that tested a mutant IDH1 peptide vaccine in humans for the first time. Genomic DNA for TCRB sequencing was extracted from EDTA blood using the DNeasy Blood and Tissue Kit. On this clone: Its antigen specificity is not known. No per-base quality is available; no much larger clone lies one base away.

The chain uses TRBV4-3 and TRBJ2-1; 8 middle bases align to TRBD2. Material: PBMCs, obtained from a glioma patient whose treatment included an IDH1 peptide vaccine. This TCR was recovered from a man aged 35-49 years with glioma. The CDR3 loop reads CASSPRAGGGNEQFF. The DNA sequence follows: TGCGCCAGCAGCCCCCGGGCCGGGGGGGGCAATGAGCAGTTCTTC.